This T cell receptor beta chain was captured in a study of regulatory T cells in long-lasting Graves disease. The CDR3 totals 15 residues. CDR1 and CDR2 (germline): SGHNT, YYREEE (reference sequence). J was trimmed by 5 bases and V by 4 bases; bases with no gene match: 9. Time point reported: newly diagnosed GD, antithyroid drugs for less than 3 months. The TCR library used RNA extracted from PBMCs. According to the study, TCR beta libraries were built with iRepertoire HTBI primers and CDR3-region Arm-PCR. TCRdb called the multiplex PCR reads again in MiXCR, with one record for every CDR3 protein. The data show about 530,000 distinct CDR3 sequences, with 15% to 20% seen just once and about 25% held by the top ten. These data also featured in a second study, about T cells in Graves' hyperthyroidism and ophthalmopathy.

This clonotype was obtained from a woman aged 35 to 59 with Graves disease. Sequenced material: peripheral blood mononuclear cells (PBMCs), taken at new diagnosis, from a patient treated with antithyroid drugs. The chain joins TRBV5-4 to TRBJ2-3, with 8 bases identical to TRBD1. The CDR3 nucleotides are TGTGCCAGCAGCCCAGGACAGGGAATTCAAGATACGCAGTATTTT. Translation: CASSPGQGIQDTQYF.